Listed here are 25 T cell receptor beta chains from one sample, sequenced in a study of blood T cell repertoires in COVID-19. Repertoires were generated with immunoSEQ multiplex PCR, while TCRdb's copy carries only in-frame clones and drops some. This table has a few hundred thousand clones, 65% to 90% appearing once. Sequencing used peripheral blood. These receptors originate from a woman aged 40-49 years who had recovered from COVID-19.

The chain carries TRBV5-5 and TRBJ2-3; D is perhaps TRBD1 (5 bases). The CDR3 has 14 residues. CDR1 and CDR2 (germline): SGHKS, YYEKEE (reference sequence). V lost 1 base, J lost 7 bases, and 13 bases lay in between. Here the CDR3 DNA reads TGTGCCAGCAGCTTGTTGGCAGGGCGATATACGCAGTATTTT. Amino acids: CASSLLAGRYTQYF.

The chain uses TRBV11-3 and TRBJ2-1, with TRBD2 identical over 8 bases. Germline-derived CDR1 and CDR2 are SGHNT and YENEEA. V lost 2 bases, J lost 6 bases, and 6 bases stayed unmatched. The CDR3 runs to 15 residues. The chain's CDR3 is CASSLFSGVANEQFF. The CDR3 DNA reads as TGTGCCAGCAGCTTATTTAGCGGGGTCGCCAATGAGCAGTTCTTC.

This clone showed up just once. This rearrangement joins TRBV11-3 to TRBJ2-3, with D hard to call. The CDR3 extends over 14 amino acids. Germline CDR1 is SGHNT and CDR2 is YENEEA. V was shortened by 0 bases and J by 2 bases, with 6 bases between the two germline ends. Here the CDR3 reads CASSLDQSTDTQYF. The CDR3 DNA is TGTGCCAGCAGCTTAGATCAGTCCACAGATACGCAGTATTTT.

For this clone: Other DNA sequences in the same sample also yield this CDR3. V and J are TRBV19 and TRBJ2-5, with no clear D. This CDR3 has 11 amino acids. Trimming shortened V by 6 bases and J by 5 bases, and 7 bases separated the two germline ends. Germline CDR1 is LNHDA and CDR2 is SQIVND (reference sequence). CDR3 in DNA: TGTGCCAGTAGCTCGAGGGAGACCCAGTACTTC. Its translation is CASSSRETQYF.

This rearrangement joins TRBV6-2 or TRBV6-3 to TRBJ1-5; tentatively, D is TRBD1 (6 bases). The CDR3 is 13 amino acids. Germline values: CDR1 MNHEY, CDR2 SVGEGT. V was clipped by 2 bases and J by 5 bases, with 7 bases between them. CDR3 residues: CASSYAGDQPQHF. CDR3 bases: TGTGCCAGCAGTTACGCAGGGGATCAGCCCCAGCATTTT.

The V call is TRBV7-9, the J call TRBJ1-1; TRBD1 is a possible D gene (6 bases). Germline V gene lookup returns CDR1 SEHNR and CDR2 FQNEAQ (reference sequence). Trimming took 7 bases from V and 7 from J, leaving 19 bases between them. This CDR3 comprises 14 residues. CDR3: CASTPQDSPYEAFF. The CDR3 region has the DNA TGTGCCAGCACACCCCAGGACAGCCCCTATGAAGCTTTCTTT.

This chain joins TRBV19 and TRBJ2-7, with 9 bases aligning to TRBD1. V lost 4 bases to trimming and J lost 4 bases; unmatched junction nucleotides: 14. The V gene's germline CDR1 is LNHDA and CDR2 SQIVND (reference sequence). This CDR3 spans 17 amino acids. CDR3 in amino acids: CASSRDPPGQGVYEQYF. DNA for the CDR3: TGTGCCAGTAGTAGGGACCCTCCGGGACAGGGTGTGTACGAGCAGTACTTC.

This chain links TRBV2 with TRBJ1-1; 9 positions agree with TRBD1. In germline, CDR1 is SNHLY, CDR2 FYNNEI. CDR3 length: 16 amino acids. With V trimmed by 2 bases and J by 4 bases, 8 bases remained unmatched. DNA for the CDR3: TGTGCCAGCAGTGAAACGGGACAGGGAACGGGCACTGAAGCTTTCTTT. Translated: CASSETGQGTGTEAFF.

This clone has only one observation. The rearrangement joins TRBV5-1 to TRBJ2-5, with D possibly being TRBD1 (7 bases). CDR1 is SGHRS, CDR2 YFSETQ, per germline. This CDR3 is 16 amino acids long. V dropped 4 bases and J dropped 3 bases, with 19 bases sitting between them. The CDR3 here is CASSPGGNRGEETQYF. Written as DNA, the CDR3 is TGCGCCAGCAGCCCCGGGGGAAACAGGGGTGAAGAGACCCAGTACTTC.

The gene calls are TRBV6-2 or TRBV6-3 and TRBJ2-4; 7 bases are a match to TRBD1. This CDR3 spans 13 amino acids. The trim removed 4 bases at V and 13 bases at J, leaving 10 bases unmatched. Germline values: CDR1 MNHEY, CDR2 SVGEGT. CDR3 amino acids: CASSWTDRDRQYF. The CDR3 DNA reads as TGTGCCAGCAGTTGGACCGACCGGGACAGACAGTACTTC.

The rearrangement uses TRBV5-6 and TRBJ1-3, with D perhaps matching TRBD1 (5 bases). Germline-derived CDR1 and CDR2 are SGHDT and YYEEEE. This CDR3 has 14 amino acids. Trimming pared 3 bases from V and 4 bases from J, leaving 11 bases between. This CDR3 is CASSSARQGNTIYF. The CDR3 DNA reads TGTGCCAGCAGCTCAGCCAGACAGGGAAACACCATATATTTT.

The CDR3, as DNA: TGTGCCAGCAGTTTCTCCCCAGACAGGGGTGGGCACGAGCAGTACTTC. Translating gives CASSFSPDRGGHEQYF. The chain combines TRBV28 with TRBJ2-7; 8 positions agree with TRBD1. Germline assignment: CDR1 MDHEN and CDR2 SYDVKM. Trimming removed 3 bases from V and 5 bases from J; junction bases left unmatched: 12. CDR3 length equals 16 residues. The full variable domain, with the rest looked up from reference TRBV28 and TRBJ2-7, is DVKVTQSSRYLVKRTGEKVFLECVQDMDHENMFWYRQDPGLGLRLIYFSYDVKMKEKGDIPEGYSVSREKKERFSLILESASTNQTSMYLCASSFSPDRGGHEQYFGPGTRLTVT.

The chain uses TRBV7-3 and TRBJ2-5; a weak D match, TRBD2 (6 bases). CDR1 SGHTA and CDR2 FQGTGA come from the germline V gene. V dropped 6 bases and J dropped 3 bases, with 17 bases sitting between them. The CDR3 has 15 amino acids. Here the CDR3 DNA reads TGTGCCAGCAGTCTCAGGATGGCGGGAAAAGAGACCCAGTACTTC. It translates to CASSLRMAGKETQYF. The complete variable domain, with remaining parts taken from reference TRBV7-3 and TRBJ2-5, reads GAGVSQTPSNKVTEKGKYVELRCDPISGHTALYWYRQSLGQGPEFLIYFQGTGAADDSGLPNDRFFAVRPEGSVSTLKIQRTERGDSAVYLCASSLRMAGKETQYFGPGTRLLVL.

This clone was recorded only once. One junction end does not reproduce the germline sequence, and a read error may be involved. The chain joins TRBV7-7 to TRBJ1-4, with D hard to call. CDR3 length: 15 residues. The germline V gene has CDR1 SSHAT and CDR2 FNYEAQ (reference sequence). This CDR3 is CASSLGGGSNEKLFF. Written as DNA, the CDR3 is TGTGCTAGCAGCTTAGGAGGTGGTTCTAATGAAAAACTGTTTTTT.

This rearrangement joins TRBV15 to TRBJ1-5, with D perhaps matching TRBD1 (5 bases). V dropped 2 bases and J dropped 7 bases, with 12 bases sitting between them. Germline V CDR1 and CDR2: LNHNV, YYDKDF (reference sequence). The CDR3 sequence is 14 residues long. CDR3 loop: CATSRQAGMQPQHF. The CDR3 DNA sequence: TGTGCCACCAGCAGACAGGCAGGGATGCAGCCCCAGCATTTT.

The chain has TRBV4-3 and TRBJ2-1; 8 bases are shared with TRBD2. J lost 12 bases, V lost 0 bases, and 10 bases had no gene match. In germline, CDR1 is LGHNA, CDR2 YSLEER. The CDR3 runs 15 residues. The chain's CDR3 is CASSQDTSTSGVQFF. CDR3 bases: TGCGCCAGCAGCCAAGATACGAGCACTAGCGGCGTGCAGTTCTTC.

The V gene is TRBV7-2, the J gene TRBJ1-3; 10 nucleotides agree with TRBD1. The V and J ends lost 1 base and 1 base, in that order; junction bases with no gene match: 7. Germline CDR1 SGHTA, CDR2 FQGNSA. This CDR3 spans 18 amino acids. CDR3 sequence reads: CASSLVLTGGFSGNTIYF. The CDR3 DNA sequence: TGTGCCAGCAGCTTAGTTTTGACAGGGGGCTTTTCTGGAAACACCATATATTTT.

The chain is built from TRBV5-1 and TRBJ1-1; TRBD1 aligns across 10 bases. Trimming removed 4 bases from V and 3 bases from J; junction bases left unmatched: 12. The CDR3 covers 17 residues. Germline CDR1 is SGHRS and CDR2 is YFSETQ. The CDR3 DNA reads TGCGCCAGCAGCCCGACGACAGGGGGCAGGGTTTACACTGAAGCTTTCTTT. Protein sequence: CASSPTTGGRVYTEAFF.

The chain uses TRBV19 and TRBJ1-1; 10 nucleotides match TRBD1. Germline trimming cut 11 bases from V and 4 bases from J; bases unmatched to any gene: 4. Germline V gene sequence: CDR1 LNHDA, CDR2 SQIVND (reference sequence). The CDR3 covers 12 residues. The CDR3, as DNA: TGTGCCTGCCGGACAGGGGGCACTGAAGCTTTCTTT. It encodes CACRTGGTEAFF.

V is TRBV19 and J is TRBJ1-1, with 9 bases lining up with TRBD1. The CDR3 runs to 13 residues. The germline CDR1 and CDR2 sequences are LNHDA and SQIVND (reference sequence). V was pared by 6 bases and J by 7 bases, with 6 bases of the junction left unmatched. DNA for the CDR3: TGTGCCAGTAGGGGACAGGGAGGGTATGAAGCTTTCTTT. Protein sequence: CASRGQGGYEAFF.

This clone has a count of ten or more. The gene calls are TRBV5-1 and TRBJ1-3, with D hard to call. In germline, CDR1 is SGHRS, CDR2 YFSETQ. CDR3 length equals 14 residues. Trimming left V 4 bases short and J 4 bases short, with 12 bases between. Written as DNA, the CDR3 is TGCGCCAGCAGCGCAAACGCGGGGGGAAACACCATATATTTT. Protein sequence: CASSANAGGNTIYF.

This chain joins TRBV7-9 and TRBJ2-7; D gene uncertain. V lost 0 bases to trimming and J lost 7 bases, with 4 bases between them. Germline V lookup: CDR1 SEHNR, CDR2 FQNEAQ (reference sequence). CDR3 length: 11 residues. This CDR3 reads CASSLAREQYF. Here the CDR3 DNA reads TGTGCCAGCAGCTTAGCGCGTGAGCAGTACTTC. Combining the CDR3 with reference TRBV7-9 and TRBJ2-7 gives the whole variable domain DTGVSQNPRHKITKRGQNVTFRCDPISEHNRLYWYRQTLGQGPEFLTYFQNEAQLEKSRLLSDRFSAERPKGSFSTLEIQRTEQGDSAMYLCASSLAREQYFGPGTRLTVT.

The gene calls are TRBV3-1 (or the pseudogene TRBV3-2) and TRBJ1-1; 7 bases fit TRBD1. The CDR3 is 12 amino acids. Unmatched junction bases numbered 1, after V lost 8 bases and J lost 1 base. From germline, CDR1 is LGHDT and CDR2 YNNKEL (reference sequence). The CDR3 coding sequence is TGTGCCAGCGGGGACAGGAACACTGAAGCTTTCTTT. This encodes CASGDRNTEAFF.

The chain uses TRBV27 and TRBJ1-2, with D possibly TRBD1 on 6 matching bases. V was cut by 4 bases and J by 7 bases, with 13 bases left in between. Germline assignment: CDR1 MNHEY and CDR2 SMNVEV (reference sequence). The CDR3 totals 13 residues. The CDR3 sequence is CASSSRDNSGYTF. The CDR3 nucleotides read TGTGCCAGCAGTTCCCGGGACAATAGTGGCTACACCTTC.

The chain uses TRBV30 and TRBJ1-1, with 8 positions matching TRBD1. V was pared by 5 bases and J by 0 bases, with 2 bases of the junction left unmatched. This CDR3 comprises 13 residues. CDR1 GTSNPN and CDR2 SVGIG come from the germline V gene (reference sequence). The CDR3 reads CAWRTGLNTEAFF. The CDR3 bases are TGTGCCTGGCGGACAGGGTTGAACACTGAAGCTTTCTTT.